The present T cell receptor (beta chain) was sequenced within a study of Graves' ophthalmopathy and Graves' hyperthyroidism. Turning to the study itself: Blood was drawn at initial diagnosis, before any treatment.

The CDR3 contains 13 residues. Trimming stripped 7 bases from V and 1 base from J, with 10 bases between. Germline V lookup: CDR1 ENHRY, CDR2 SYGVKD. This clonotype was observed at least ten times. Excluded were patients with other autoimmune diseases, uncontrolled infections, pregnancy or lactation. RNA transcripts provided the template for amplifying TCR beta CDR3 regions. The library came from an HTBI-primed first-round RT-PCR and a second-round multiplex PCR. From the multiplex PCR reads, TCRdb called clonotypes with MiXCR, one entry per CDR3 protein. The sample contains some 160,000 distinct CDR3 sequences, 35% to 50% of which appear only once.

The sample taken for sequencing was peripheral blood. V usage is TRBV10-3 and J usage is TRBJ2-5, with D possibly being TRBD1 or TRBD2 (5 bases each). The receptor was isolated from a man aged 30 to 45 with Graves' ophthalmopathy. The CDR3 reads CAINRGLQETQYF. The CDR3 nucleotides read TGTGCCATCAACCGGGGCCTCCAAGAGACCCAGTACTTC.